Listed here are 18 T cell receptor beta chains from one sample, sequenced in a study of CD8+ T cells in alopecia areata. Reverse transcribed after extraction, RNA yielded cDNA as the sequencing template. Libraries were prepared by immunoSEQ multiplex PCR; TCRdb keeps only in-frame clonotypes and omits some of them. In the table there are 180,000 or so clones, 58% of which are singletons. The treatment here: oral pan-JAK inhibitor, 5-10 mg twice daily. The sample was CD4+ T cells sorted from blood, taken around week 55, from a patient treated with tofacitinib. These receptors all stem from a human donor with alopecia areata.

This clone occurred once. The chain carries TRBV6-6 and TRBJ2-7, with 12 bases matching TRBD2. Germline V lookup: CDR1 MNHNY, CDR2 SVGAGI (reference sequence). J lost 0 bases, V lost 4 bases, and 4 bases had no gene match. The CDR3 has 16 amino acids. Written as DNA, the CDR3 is TGTGCCAGCAGTTCCCCGGGACTAGCGGGCTCCTACGAGCAGTACTTC. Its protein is CASSSPGLAGSYEQYF.

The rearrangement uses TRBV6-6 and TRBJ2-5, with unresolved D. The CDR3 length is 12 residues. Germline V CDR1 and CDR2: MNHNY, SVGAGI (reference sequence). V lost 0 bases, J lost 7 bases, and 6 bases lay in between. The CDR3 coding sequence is TGTGCCAGCAGTTACTCTGATGGGACCCAGTACTTC. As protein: CASSYSDGTQYF.

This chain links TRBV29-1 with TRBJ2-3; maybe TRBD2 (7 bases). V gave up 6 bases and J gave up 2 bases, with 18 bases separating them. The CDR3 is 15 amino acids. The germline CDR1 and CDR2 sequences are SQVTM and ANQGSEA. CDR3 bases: TGCAGCGTCATGCGGCGGGGGCGAAACACAGATACGCAGTATTTT. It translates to CSVMRRGRNTDTQYF.

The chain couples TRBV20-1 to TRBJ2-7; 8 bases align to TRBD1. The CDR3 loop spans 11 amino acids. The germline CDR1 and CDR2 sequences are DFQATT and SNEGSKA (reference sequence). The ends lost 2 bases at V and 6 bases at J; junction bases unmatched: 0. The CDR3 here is CSARQGAEQYF. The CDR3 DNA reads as TGCAGTGCTAGACAGGGGGCCGAGCAGTACTTC.

The CDR3 DNA is TGCAGCGTTGTTCGTCAGGCGAATTACGAGCAGTACTTC. Translated: CSVVRQANYEQYF. This chain joins TRBV29-1 and TRBJ2-7; no reliable D call. Looked up from germline, CDR1 is SQVTM and CDR2 is ANQGSEA. V gave up 4 bases and J gave up 4 bases, with 14 bases separating them. The CDR3 has 13 residues.

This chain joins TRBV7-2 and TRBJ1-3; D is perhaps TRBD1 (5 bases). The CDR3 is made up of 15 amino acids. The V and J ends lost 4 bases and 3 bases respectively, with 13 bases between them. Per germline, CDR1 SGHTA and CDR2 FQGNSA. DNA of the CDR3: TGTGCCAGCAGCTCCCCCGGGGGTGTTGGAAACACCATATATTTT. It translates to CASSSPGGVGNTIYF.

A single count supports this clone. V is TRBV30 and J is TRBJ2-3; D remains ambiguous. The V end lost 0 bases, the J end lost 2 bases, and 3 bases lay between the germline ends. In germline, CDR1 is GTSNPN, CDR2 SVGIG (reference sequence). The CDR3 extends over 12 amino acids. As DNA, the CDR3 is TGTGCCTGGAGTGTACACACAGATACGCAGTATTTT. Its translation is CAWSVHTDTQYF.

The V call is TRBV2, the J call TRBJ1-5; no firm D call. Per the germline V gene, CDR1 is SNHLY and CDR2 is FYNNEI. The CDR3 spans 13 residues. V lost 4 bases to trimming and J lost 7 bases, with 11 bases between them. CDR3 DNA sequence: TGTGCCAGCAGTGTATGGAGGTCCCAGCCCCAGCATTTT. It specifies CASSVWRSQPQHF. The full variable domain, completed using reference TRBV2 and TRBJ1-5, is EPEVTQTPSHQVTQMGQEVILRCVPISNHLYFYWYRQILGQKVEFLVSFYNNEISEKSEIFDDQFSVERPDGSNFTLKIRSTKLEDSAMYFCASSVWRSQPQHFGDGTRLSIL.

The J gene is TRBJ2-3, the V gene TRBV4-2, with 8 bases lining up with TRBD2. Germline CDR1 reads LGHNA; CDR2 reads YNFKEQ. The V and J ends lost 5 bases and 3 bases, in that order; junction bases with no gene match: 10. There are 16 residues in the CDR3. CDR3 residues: CASSENAGGSTDTQYF. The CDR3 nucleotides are TGTGCCAGCAGCGAGAACGCGGGGGGCTCAACAGATACGCAGTATTTT.

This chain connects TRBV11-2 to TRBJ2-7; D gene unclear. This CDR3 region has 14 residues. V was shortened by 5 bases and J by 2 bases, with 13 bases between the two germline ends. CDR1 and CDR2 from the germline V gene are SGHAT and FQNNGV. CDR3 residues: CASSPLSRPYEQYF. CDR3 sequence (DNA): TGTGCCAGCAGCCCCCTTTCTCGACCCTACGAGCAGTACTTC.

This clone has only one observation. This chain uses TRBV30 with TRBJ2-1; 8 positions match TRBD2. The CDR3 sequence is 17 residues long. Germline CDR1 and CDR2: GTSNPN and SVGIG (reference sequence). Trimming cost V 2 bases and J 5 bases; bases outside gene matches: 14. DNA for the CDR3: TGTGCCTGGAGTCACCGGAGTGGGACTAGGTTCGACAATGAGCAGTTCTTC. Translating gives CAWSHRSGTRFDNEQFF.

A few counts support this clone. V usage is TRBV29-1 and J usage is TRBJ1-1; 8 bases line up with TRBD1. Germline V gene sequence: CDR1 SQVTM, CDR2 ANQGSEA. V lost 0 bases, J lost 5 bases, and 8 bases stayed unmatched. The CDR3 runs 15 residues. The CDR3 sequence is CSVEDPTGVSTEAFF. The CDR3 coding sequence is TGCAGCGTTGAAGATCCGACAGGGGTTTCTACTGAAGCTTTCTTT. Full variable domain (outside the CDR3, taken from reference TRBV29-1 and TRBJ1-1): SAVISQKPSRDICQRGTSLTIQCQVDSQVTMMFWYRQQPGQSLTLIATANQGSEATYESGFVIDKFPISRPNLTFSTLTVSNMSPEDSSIYLCSVEDPTGVSTEAFFGQGTRLTVV.

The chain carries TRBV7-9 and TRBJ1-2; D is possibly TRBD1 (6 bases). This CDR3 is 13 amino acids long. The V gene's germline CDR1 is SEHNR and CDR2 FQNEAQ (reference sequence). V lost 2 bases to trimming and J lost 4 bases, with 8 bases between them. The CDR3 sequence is CASSLLDSYGYTF. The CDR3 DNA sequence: TGTGCCAGCAGCTTACTGGACAGCTATGGCTACACCTTC.

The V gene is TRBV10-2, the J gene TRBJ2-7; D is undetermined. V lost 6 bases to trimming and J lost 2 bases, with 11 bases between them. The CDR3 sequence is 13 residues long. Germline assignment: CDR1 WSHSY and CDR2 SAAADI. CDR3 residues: CASRGTRAYEQYF. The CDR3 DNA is TGCGCCAGCAGAGGCACACGGGCCTACGAGCAGTACTTC.

CDR3 sequence (DNA): TGTGCCAGCACCCTACGGATGGGGATGTCCGAGCAGTACTTC. Its translation: CASTLRMGMSEQYF. The rearrangement links TRBV7-2 to TRBJ2-7; no clear D. V was clipped by 7 bases and J by 6 bases, with 19 bases between them. The CDR3 runs 14 residues. The germline gives CDR1 SGHTA, CDR2 FQGNSA.

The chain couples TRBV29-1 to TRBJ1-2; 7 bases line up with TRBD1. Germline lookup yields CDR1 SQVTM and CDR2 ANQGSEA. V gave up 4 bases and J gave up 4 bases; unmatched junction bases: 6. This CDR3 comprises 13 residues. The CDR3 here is CSVGQGISYGYTF. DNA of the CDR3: TGCAGCGTTGGACAGGGAATTAGCTATGGCTACACCTTC.

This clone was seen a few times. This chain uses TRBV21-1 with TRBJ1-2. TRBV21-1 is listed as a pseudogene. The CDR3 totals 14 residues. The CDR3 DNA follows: TGTGCCAGCAGCAAAATCAAGCCTAACTATGGCTACACCTTC. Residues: CASSKIKPNYGYTF.

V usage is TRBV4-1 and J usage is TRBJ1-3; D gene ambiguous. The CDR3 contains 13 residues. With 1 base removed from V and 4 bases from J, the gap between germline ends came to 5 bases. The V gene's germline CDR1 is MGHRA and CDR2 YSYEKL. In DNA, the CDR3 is TGCGCCAGCAGCCAAGCGATCGGAAACACCATATATTTT. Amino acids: CASSQAIGNTIYF.